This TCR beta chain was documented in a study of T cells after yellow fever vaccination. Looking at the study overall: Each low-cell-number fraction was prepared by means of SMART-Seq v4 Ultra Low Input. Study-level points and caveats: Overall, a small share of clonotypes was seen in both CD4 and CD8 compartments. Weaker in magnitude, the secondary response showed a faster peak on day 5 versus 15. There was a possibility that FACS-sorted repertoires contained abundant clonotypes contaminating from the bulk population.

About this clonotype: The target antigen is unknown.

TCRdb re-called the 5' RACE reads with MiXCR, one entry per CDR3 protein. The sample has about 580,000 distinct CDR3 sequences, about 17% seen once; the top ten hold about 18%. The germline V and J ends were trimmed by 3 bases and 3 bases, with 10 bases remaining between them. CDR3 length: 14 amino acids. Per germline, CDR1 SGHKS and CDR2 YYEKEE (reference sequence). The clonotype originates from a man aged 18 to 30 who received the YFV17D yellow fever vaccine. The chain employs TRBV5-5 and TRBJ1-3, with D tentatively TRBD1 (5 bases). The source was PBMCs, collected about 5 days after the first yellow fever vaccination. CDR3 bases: TGTGCCAGCAGCTGGGGGACGTTTGGAAACACCATATATTTT. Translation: CASSWGTFGNTIYF.